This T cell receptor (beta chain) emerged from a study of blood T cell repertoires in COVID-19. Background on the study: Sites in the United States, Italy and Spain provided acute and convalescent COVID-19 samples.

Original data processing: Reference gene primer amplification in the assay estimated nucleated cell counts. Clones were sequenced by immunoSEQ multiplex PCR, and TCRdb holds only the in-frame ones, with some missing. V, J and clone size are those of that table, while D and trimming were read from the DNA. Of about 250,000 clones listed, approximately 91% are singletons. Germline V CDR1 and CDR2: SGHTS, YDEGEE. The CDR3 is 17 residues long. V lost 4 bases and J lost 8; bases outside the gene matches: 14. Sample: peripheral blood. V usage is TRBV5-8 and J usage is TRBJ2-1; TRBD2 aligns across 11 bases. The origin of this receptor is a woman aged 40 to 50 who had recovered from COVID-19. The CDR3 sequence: CASSRRKTSGSGDEQFF. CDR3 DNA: TGTGCCAGCAGCCGACGGAAAACTAGCGGGAGTGGCGATGAGCAGTTCTTC.